The 22 T cell receptor beta chains below all came from one sample that was sequenced in a study of early T cells in non-severe SARS-CoV-2 infection. One entry per CDR3 protein results from TCRdb running MiXCR on the 5' RACE reads. Of 100,000 to 120,000 distinct CDR3 sequences listed, over 10% are singletons. Sequences were obtained from whole blood. The receptors come from an adult who was a healthcare worker with PCR-confirmed SARS-CoV-2 infection or an uninfected control (not recorded which).

This clonotype was seen a few times. The chain has TRBV11-2 and TRBJ1-1, with TRBD1 matching over 9 bases. Germline trimming cut 5 bases from V and 8 bases from J; bases unmatched to any gene: 3. This CDR3 is 12 amino acids long. Germline CDR1 is SGHAT and CDR2 is FQNNGV. The CDR3 reads CASSPGTGEAFF. CDR3 in DNA: TGTGCCAGCAGCCCCGGGACAGGGGAAGCTTTCTTT.

This clonotype appeared many times. The V call is TRBV19, the J call TRBJ2-3; 9 bases are a match to TRBD1. J gave up 0 bases and V 7 bases, and 11 bases lay outside the gene matches. Germline V gene lookup returns CDR1 LNHDA and CDR2 SQIVND (reference sequence). The length of the CDR3 is 17 residues. CDR3 in DNA: TGTGCCAGTACCCCCCGTGACAGGGGGTATAGCACAGATACGCAGTATTTT. This sequence encodes CASTPRDRGYSTDTQYF.

CDR3 in DNA: TGCAGCGTGACTGGGGTGTCTGGGGCCAACGTCCTGACTTTC. Its translation: CSVTGVSGANVLTF. This chain links TRBV29-1 with TRBJ2-6; no reliable D call. Trimming shortened V by 6 bases and J by 1 base, and 10 bases separated the two germline ends. Germline V gene sequence: CDR1 SQVTM, CDR2 ANQGSEA. CDR3 length: 14 residues.

This clonotype was detected many times. The chain carries TRBV5-1 and TRBJ2-7; D might be TRBD1 or TRBD2, each matching 5 bases. Trimming cost V 0 bases and J 2 bases, with 9 bases left between them. This CDR3 spans 14 amino acids. CDR1 is SGHRS, CDR2 YFSETQ, per germline. The chain's CDR3 is CASSLAGQTYEQYF. CDR3 coding DNA: TGCGCCAGCAGCTTGGCGGGGCAGACCTACGAGCAGTACTTC.

This clonotype was seen repeatedly, ten times or more. The chain has TRBV18 and TRBJ2-1, with TRBD2 identical over 7 bases. Germline CDR1 KGHSH, CDR2 LQKENI. The CDR3 sequence is 17 residues long. V trimming: 3 bases; J trimming: 6 bases; junction bases outside the gene matches: 14. CDR3 nucleotide sequence: TGTGCCAGCTCACCGGTCAAAGCGGGCGCGGGGGTCAATGAGCAGTTCTTC. Its translation: CASSPVKAGAGVNEQFF.

The J gene is TRBJ2-2, the V gene TRBV2, with D unresolved. Germline V CDR1 and CDR2: SNHLY, FYNNEI. This CDR3 spans 14 amino acids. Trimming shortened V by 0 bases and J by 2 bases, and 4 bases separated the two germline ends. The CDR3 is CASSEASNTGELFF. In DNA form, the CDR3 reads TGTGCCAGCAGTGAAGCAAGTAACACCGGGGAGCTGTTTTTT.

In this sample, this clonotype turned up a few times. This chain connects TRBV6-1 to TRBJ2-7; a weak D match, TRBD2 (6 bases). CDR1 is MNHNS, CDR2 SASEGT, per germline. V was shortened by 5 bases and J by 2 bases, with 16 bases between the two germline ends. The CDR3 is made up of 15 amino acids. Here the CDR3 DNA reads TGTGCCAGCAGTAAATTACGGGGGTCCCCCTACGAGCAGTACTTC. This gives the protein CASSKLRGSPYEQYF.

This clonotype was seen many times. This sequence joins TRBV3-1 and TRBJ2-1; 10 bases match TRBD2. V lost 2 bases and J lost 8; bases outside the gene matches: 6. This CDR3 has 15 residues. The germline V gene has CDR1 LGHDT and CDR2 YNNKEL (reference sequence). CDR3 loop: CASSQLAGALYEQFF. For the CDR3, the DNA is TGTGCCAGCAGCCAACTAGCGGGAGCCCTCTATGAGCAGTTCTTC.

The table lists this clonotype with many counts. V usage is TRBV6-6 and J usage is TRBJ1-3; D gene unclear. Germline-derived CDR1 and CDR2 are MNHNY and SVGAGI (reference sequence). The CDR3 is made up of 13 amino acids. V was cut by 2 bases and J by 4 bases, with 6 bases left in between. The CDR3 sequence is CASSYSQGNTIYF. DNA for the CDR3: TGTGCCAGCAGTTACAGCCAAGGAAACACCATATATTTT.

This clonotype was picked up many times. The V gene is TRBV7-9, the J gene TRBJ2-3; D is tentatively TRBD1 or TRBD2 (5 bases each). Germline V gives CDR1 SEHNR, CDR2 FQNEAQ (reference sequence). The CDR3 length is 16 residues. V shed 5 bases and J shed 1 base, with 16 bases lying between them. The CDR3 sequence is CASSTWGTGRTDTQYF. CDR3 nucleotide sequence: TGTGCCAGCAGCACATGGGGGACGGGCCGCACAGATACGCAGTATTTT.

This clonotype was observed many times. The V and J genes are TRBV28 and TRBJ2-1; weak D call: TRBD1 (5 bases). Trimming pared 3 bases from V and 8 bases from J, leaving 11 bases between. The CDR3 loop spans 13 amino acids. The V gene's germline CDR1 is MDHEN and CDR2 SYDVKM. The CDR3 reads CASSFRQQDEQFF. CDR3 nucleotide sequence: TGTGCCAGCAGTTTCAGACAGCAGGATGAGCAGTTCTTC.

The V call is TRBV5-1, the J call TRBJ1-1, with a tentative D call TRBD1 (5 bases). This CDR3 comprises 15 residues. With 0 bases removed from V and 4 bases from J, the gap between germline ends came to 13 bases. Per the germline V gene, CDR1 is SGHRS and CDR2 is YFSETQ. This CDR3 is CASSLEGRSGTEAFF. CDR3 nucleotide sequence: TGCGCCAGCAGCTTGGAGGGACGGTCAGGCACTGAAGCTTTCTTT.

This clonotype was seen only a few times. The chain joins TRBV5-1 to TRBJ2-7; 7 positions match TRBD1. Germline CDR1 and CDR2: SGHRS and YFSETQ. V shed 0 bases and J 6 bases; nucleotides not matched to a gene: 6. The CDR3 runs to 14 residues. This CDR3 reads CASSLEGATSEQYF. The CDR3 DNA reads as TGCGCCAGCAGCTTGGAGGGGGCGACCAGCGAGCAGTACTTC.

This sequence joins TRBV7-3 and TRBJ2-5; tentatively, D is TRBD2 (7 bases). CDR3 size: 15 residues. Trimming shortened V by 5 bases and J by 3 bases, and 16 bases separated the two germline ends. Germline assignment: CDR1 SGHTA and CDR2 FQGTGA. CDR3 coding DNA: TGTGCCAGCAGCCCCGGGGGGTACAGGGAAGAGACCCAGTACTTC. Amino acid sequence: CASSPGGYREETQYF.

This clonotype was counted between two and nine times. Written as DNA, the CDR3 is TGTGCCAGCAGTACACTGAAGAAGAGCTCTGGAAACACCATATATTTT. Translating gives CASSTLKKSSGNTIYF. The genes are TRBV6-5 and TRBJ1-3; no definite D call. This CDR3 has 16 residues. The V gene's germline CDR1 is MNHEY and CDR2 SVGAGI. V lost 5 bases, J lost 0 bases, and 14 bases lay in between.

In this sample, this clonotype turned up a few times. The chain recombines TRBV4-2 with TRBJ2-5; the match to TRBD2 covers 8 bases. Germline values: CDR1 LGHNA, CDR2 YNFKEQ. The trim removed 4 bases at V and 5 bases at J, leaving 15 bases unmatched. The CDR3 sequence is 17 residues long. The CDR3 spells CASSRYLGSGEGETQYF. CDR3 in DNA: TGTGCCAGCAGCCGGTATCTGGGTAGCGGGGAGGGGGAGACCCAGTACTTC.

The rearrangement uses TRBV5-1 and TRBJ2-3; D is uncertain. Germline V gene data show CDR1 as SGHRS and CDR2 as YFSETQ. The ends were cut back, 3 bases at V and 3 bases at J, with 11 bases in the middle. CDR3 length: 14 amino acids. CDR3 nucleotides: TGCGCCAGCAGCTCGGTATACGAAACAGATACGCAGTATTTT. Its protein product is CASSSVYETDTQYF.

At least ten counts were recorded for this clonotype. This sequence joins TRBV6-6 and TRBJ1-1; TRBD1 aligns across 7 bases. Germline CDR1 reads MNHNY; CDR2 reads SVGAGI (reference sequence). V gave up 2 bases and J gave up 3 bases; unmatched junction bases: 0. The CDR3 length is 13 residues. This chain's CDR3 is CASSYGTDTEAFF. CDR3 coding DNA: TGTGCCAGCAGTTACGGGACAGACACTGAAGCTTTCTTT.

This clonotype was recorded a few times. This chain connects TRBV6-4 to TRBJ2-1, with unresolved D. The CDR3 is 10 residues long. Germline values: CDR1 MRHNA, CDR2 SNTAGT. V dropped 6 bases and J dropped 7 bases, with 4 bases sitting between them. The CDR3 is CASSQNEQFF. The CDR3 nucleotides are TGTGCCAGCAGCCAAAATGAGCAGTTCTTC.

The J gene is TRBJ1-3, the V gene TRBV10-1; tentatively, D is TRBD1 (5 bases). The CDR3 has 13 amino acids. Trimming shortened V by 4 bases and J by 11 bases, and 15 bases separated the two germline ends. CDR1 and CDR2 from the germline V gene are WNHNN and SYGVQD (reference sequence). CDR3 nucleotides: TGCGCCAGCAGTGGTGACAGCCAAGGGCCCATATATTTT. Translation gives CASSGDSQGPIYF.

This clonotype was counted only a few times. CDR3 sequence (DNA): TGTGCCATTACCGAAAGGACAGACACCGGGGAGCTGTTTTTT. It translates to CAITERTDTGELFF. The chain uses TRBV10-3 and TRBJ2-2; a possible D gene is TRBD1 (6 bases). V lost 9 bases to trimming and J lost 3 bases, with 14 bases between them. Germline CDR1 and CDR2: ENHRY and SYGVKD. This CDR3 has 14 amino acids.

Ten or more counts support this clonotype. V is TRBV18 and J is TRBJ1-1; 9 nucleotides align to TRBD1. V lost 4 bases and J lost 1; bases outside the gene matches: 4. The CDR3 totals 15 residues. CDR1 is KGHSH, CDR2 LQKENI, per germline. CDR3 nucleotides: TGTGCCAGCTCACTCGTGGACAGGGGGAACACTGAAGCTTTCTTT. Translating gives CASSLVDRGNTEAFF.